This T cell receptor beta chain emerged from a study of T cell repertoires in cytomegalovirus infection. The wider study: Well-studied HLA-B-restricted CMV epitopes were used in the study alongside recently identified HLA-C-restricted ones. Public signatures in TCR beta pointed to CMV infection and matching HLA type. Whole-study findings and limits: Totalled public TCR beta family frequency picked out people who carried CMV plus the relevant HLA. In two of eight donors, the top clonotype was HLA-C-restricted CMV-specific.

TCRdb re-analysed the reads in MiXCR, keeping a single row per CDR3 protein. The sample gives 450,000 to 600,000 distinct CDR3 sequences, about 33% of which show up once; about 17% is in the top ten. This clonotype was seen only a few times. Its matching antigen is unknown. CDR1 and CDR2 (germline): MDHEN, SYDVKM. CDR3 size: 12 residues. Losses at the gene ends were 8 bases for V and 6 bases for J; bases not matched to a gene: 7. This sequence originates from a human donor in good health (CMV status not recorded). Some clones in this sample may be carry-over from other donors' samples. Material: cultured PBMCs, obtained from culture after CMV antigen stimulation. The chain has TRBV28 and TRBJ2-7; 7 bases agree with TRBD1. The CDR3 is CASEYRGSEQYF. The DNA of the CDR3 is TGTGCCAGCGAGTACAGGGGTTCCGAGCAGTACTTC.